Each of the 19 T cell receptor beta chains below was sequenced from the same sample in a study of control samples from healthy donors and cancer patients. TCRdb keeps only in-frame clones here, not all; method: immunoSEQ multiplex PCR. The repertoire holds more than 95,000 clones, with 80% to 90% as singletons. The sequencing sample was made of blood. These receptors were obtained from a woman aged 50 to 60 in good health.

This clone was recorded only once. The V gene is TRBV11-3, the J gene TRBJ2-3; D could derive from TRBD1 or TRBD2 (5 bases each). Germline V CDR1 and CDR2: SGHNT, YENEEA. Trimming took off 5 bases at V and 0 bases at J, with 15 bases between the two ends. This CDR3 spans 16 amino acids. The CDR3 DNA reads TGTGCCAGCAGCCCGAGCCGGGACGGTAGCACAGATACGCAGTATTTT. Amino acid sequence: CASSPSRDGSTDTQYF.

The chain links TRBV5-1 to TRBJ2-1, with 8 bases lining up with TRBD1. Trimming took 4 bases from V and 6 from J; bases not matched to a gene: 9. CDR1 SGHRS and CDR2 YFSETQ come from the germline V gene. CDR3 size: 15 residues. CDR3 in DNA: TGCGCCAGCAGCCCGACATGGACAGGGCCCAATGAGCAGTTCTTC. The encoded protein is CASSPTWTGPNEQFF.

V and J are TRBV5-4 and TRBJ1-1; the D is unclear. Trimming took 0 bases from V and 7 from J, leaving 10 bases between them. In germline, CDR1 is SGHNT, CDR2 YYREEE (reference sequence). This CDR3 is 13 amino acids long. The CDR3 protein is CASSLVSSGEAFF. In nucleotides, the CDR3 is TGTGCCAGCAGCTTGGTTTCATCCGGTGAAGCTTTCTTT.

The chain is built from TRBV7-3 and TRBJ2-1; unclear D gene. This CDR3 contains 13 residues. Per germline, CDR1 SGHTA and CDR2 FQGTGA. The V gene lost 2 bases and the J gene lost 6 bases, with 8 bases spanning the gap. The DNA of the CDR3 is TGTGCCAGCAGCTTATCAGCGTTCAATGAGCAGTTCTTC. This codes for CASSLSAFNEQFF.

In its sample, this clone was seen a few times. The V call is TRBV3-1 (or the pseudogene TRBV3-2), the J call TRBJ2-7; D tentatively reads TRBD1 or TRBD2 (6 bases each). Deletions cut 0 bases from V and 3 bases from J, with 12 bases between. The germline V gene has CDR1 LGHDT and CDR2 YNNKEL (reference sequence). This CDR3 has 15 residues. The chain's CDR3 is CASSQDTGAFYEQYF. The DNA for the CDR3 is TGTGCCAGCAGCCAAGATACGGGGGCTTTCTACGAGCAGTACTTC.

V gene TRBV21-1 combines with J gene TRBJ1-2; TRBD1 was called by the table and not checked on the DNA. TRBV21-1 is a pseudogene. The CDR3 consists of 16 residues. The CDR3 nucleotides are TGTGCCAGCACCCAAGAAGGCCAGGGTGTTAGTCAGGGCTACACCTTC. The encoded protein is CASTQEGQGVSQGYTF.

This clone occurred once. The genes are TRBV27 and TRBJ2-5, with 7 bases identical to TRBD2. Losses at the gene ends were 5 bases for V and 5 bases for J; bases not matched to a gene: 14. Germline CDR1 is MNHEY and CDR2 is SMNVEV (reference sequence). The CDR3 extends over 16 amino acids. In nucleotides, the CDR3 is TGTGCCAGCAGTCCATTTAGCCAGGGAGGGGCGGAGACCCAGTACTTC. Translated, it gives CASSPFSQGGAETQYF.

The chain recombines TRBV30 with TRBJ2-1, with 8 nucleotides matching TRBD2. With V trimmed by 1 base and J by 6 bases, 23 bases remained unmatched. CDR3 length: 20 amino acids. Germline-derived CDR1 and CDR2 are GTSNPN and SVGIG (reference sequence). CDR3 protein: CAWSGRRAFFLREGLNEQFF. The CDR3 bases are TGTGCCTGGAGTGGACGCAGGGCCTTTTTCTTACGGGAGGGCCTCAATGAGCAGTTCTTC.

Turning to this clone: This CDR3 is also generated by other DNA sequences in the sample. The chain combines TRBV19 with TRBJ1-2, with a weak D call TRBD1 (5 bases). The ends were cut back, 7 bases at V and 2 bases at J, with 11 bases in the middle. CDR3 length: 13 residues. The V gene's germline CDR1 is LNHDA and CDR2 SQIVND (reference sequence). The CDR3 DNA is TGTGCCAGTACAAGGGGAGCGAACTATGGCTACACCTTC. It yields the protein CASTRGANYGYTF.

CDR3 sequence: CASSLDWGRTDTQYF. CDR3 coding DNA: TGTGCCAGCAGCTTAGATTGGGGCCGCACAGATACGCAGTATTTT. The V gene is TRBV7-6, the J gene TRBJ2-3, with D maybe TRBD1 (5 bases). CDR1 SGHVS and CDR2 FNYEAQ come from the germline V gene. With 1 base removed from V and 1 base from J, the gap between germline ends came to 9 bases. This CDR3 spans 15 amino acids.

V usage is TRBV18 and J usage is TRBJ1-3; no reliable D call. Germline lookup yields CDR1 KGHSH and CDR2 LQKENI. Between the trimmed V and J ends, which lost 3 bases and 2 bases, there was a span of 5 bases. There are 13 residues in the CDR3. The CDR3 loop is CASSPPTGNTIYF. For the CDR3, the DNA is TGTGCCAGCTCACCCCCCACTGGAAACACCATATATTTT. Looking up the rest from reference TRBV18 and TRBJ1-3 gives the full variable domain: NAGVMQNPRHLVRRRGQEARLRCSPMKGHSHVYWYRQLPEEGLKFMVYLQKENIIDESGMPKERFSAEFPKEGPSILRIQQVVRGDSAAYFCASSPPTGNTIYFGEGSWLTVV.

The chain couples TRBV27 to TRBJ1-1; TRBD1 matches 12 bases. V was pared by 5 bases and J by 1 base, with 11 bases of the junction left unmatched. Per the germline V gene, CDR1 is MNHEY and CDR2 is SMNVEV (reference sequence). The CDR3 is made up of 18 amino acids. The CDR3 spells CASSRGTGGALGNTEAFF. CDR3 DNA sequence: TGTGCCAGCAGTAGAGGGACAGGGGGCGCCTTAGGGAACACTGAAGCTTTCTTT.

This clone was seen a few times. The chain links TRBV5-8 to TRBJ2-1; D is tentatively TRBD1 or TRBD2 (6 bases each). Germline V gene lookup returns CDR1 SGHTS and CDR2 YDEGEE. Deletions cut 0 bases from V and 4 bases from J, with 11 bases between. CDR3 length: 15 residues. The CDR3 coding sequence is TGTGCCAGCAGCTTGGAGGGGGGCGGATACAATGAGCAGTTCTTC. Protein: CASSLEGGGYNEQFF.

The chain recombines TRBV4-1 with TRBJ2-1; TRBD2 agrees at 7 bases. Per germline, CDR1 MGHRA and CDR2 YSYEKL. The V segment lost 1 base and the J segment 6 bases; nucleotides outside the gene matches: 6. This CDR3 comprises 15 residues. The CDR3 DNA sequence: TGCGCCAGCAGCCAAGCTTGGCGGGAGATCAATGAGCAGTTCTTC. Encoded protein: CASSQAWREINEQFF.

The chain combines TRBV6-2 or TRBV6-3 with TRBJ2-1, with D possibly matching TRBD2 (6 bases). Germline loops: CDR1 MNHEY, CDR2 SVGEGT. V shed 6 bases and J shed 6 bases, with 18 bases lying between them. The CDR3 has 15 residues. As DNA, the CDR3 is TGTGCCAGCAGCCGGGGGAGTACCTTTTTCAATGAGCAGTTCTTC. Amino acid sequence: CASSRGSTFFNEQFF.

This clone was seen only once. This chain's CDR3 is CASSPLTNGEKLFF. The CDR3 DNA reads TGTGCCAGCTCACCACTGACTAATGGCGAAAAACTGTTTTTT. The chain joins TRBV18 to TRBJ1-4; unclear D gene. Germline lookup yields CDR1 KGHSH and CDR2 LQKENI. This CDR3 comprises 14 residues. Trimming cost V 1 base and J 8 bases, with 11 bases left between them.

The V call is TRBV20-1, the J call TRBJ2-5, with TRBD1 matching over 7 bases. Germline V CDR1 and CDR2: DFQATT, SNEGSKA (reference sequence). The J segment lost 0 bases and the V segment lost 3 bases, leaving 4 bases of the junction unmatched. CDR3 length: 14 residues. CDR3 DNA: TGCAGTGCTAGTTGGGACAGTAACCAAGAGACCCAGTACTTC. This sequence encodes CSASWDSNQETQYF.

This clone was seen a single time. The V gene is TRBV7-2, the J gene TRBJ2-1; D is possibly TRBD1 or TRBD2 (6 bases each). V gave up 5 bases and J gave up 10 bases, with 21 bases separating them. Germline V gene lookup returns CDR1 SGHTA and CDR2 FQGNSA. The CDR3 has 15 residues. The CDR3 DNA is TGTGCCAGCAGCAAGACTACCTCGCCGGGGGCGGAGCAGTTCTTC. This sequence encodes CASSKTTSPGAEQFF.

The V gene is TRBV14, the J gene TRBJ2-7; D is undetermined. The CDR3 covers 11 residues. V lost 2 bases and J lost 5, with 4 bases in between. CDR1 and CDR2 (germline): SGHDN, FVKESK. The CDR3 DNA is TGTGCCAGCAGCCAATATGACGAGCAGTACTTC. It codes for CASSQYDEQYF.